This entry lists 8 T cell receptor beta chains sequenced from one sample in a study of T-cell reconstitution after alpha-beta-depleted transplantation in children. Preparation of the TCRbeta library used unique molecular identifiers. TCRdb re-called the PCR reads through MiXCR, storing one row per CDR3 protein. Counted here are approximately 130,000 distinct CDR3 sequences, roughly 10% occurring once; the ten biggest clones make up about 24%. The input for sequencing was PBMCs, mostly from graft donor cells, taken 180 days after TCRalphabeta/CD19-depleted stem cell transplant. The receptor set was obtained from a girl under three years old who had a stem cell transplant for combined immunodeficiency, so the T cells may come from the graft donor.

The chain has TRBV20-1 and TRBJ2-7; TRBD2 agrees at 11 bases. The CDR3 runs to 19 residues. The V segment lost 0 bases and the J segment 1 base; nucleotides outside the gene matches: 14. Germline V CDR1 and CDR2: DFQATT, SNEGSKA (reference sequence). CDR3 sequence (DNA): TGCAGTGCTAGAGACCATGGGGTAGCGGGAGGGCTTGGGTCCTACGAGCAGTACTTC. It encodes CSARDHGVAGGLGSYEQYF.

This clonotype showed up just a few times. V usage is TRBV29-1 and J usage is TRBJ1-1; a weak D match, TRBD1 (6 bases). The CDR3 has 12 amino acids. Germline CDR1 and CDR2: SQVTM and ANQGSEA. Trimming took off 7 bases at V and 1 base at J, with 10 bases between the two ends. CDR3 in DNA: TGCAGCGCCGACAGGCGGAACACTGAAGCTTTCTTT. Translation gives CSADRRNTEAFF.

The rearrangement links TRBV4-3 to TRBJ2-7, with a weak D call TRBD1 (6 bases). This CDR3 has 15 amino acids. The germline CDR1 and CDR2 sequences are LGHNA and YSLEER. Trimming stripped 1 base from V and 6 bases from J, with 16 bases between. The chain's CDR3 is CASSQGGGAVGEQYF. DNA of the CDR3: TGCGCCAGCAGCCAAGGAGGGGGAGCAGTGGGCGAGCAGTACTTC.

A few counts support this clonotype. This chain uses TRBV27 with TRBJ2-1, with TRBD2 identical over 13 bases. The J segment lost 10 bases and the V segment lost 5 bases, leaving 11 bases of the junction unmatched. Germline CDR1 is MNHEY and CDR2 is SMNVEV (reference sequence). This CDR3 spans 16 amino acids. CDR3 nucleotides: TGTGCCAGCAGTGCCCCACTAGCGGGAGGGCCAGGAGAGCAGTTCTTC. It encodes CASSAPLAGGPGEQFF.

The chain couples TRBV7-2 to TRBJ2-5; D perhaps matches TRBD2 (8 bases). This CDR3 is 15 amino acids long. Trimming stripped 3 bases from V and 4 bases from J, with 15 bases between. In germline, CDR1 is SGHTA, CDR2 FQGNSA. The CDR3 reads CASSFRQGLGETQYF. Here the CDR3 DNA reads TGTGCCAGCAGCTTTCGACAGGGACTAGGAGAGACCCAGTACTTC.

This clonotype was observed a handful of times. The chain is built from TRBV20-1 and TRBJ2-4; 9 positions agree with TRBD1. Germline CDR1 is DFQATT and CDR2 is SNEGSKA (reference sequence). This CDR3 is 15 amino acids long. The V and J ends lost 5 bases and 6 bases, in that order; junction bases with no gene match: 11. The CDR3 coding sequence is TGCAGTGCTGCGGGGGACAGGGCTGGTCCAAACATTCAGTACTTC. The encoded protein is CSAAGDRAGPNIQYF.

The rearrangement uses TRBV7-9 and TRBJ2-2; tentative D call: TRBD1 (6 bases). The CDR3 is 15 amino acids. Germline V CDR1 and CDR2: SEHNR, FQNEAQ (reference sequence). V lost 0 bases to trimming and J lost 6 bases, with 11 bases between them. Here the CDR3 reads CASSLARRGAGELFF. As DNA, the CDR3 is TGTGCCAGCAGCTTAGCTCGCAGGGGCGCCGGGGAGCTGTTTTTT.

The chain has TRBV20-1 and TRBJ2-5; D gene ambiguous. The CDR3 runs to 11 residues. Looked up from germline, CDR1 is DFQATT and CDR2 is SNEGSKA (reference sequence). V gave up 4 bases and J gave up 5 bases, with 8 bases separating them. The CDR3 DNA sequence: TGCAGTGCTAACCCTGAGGAGACCCAGTACTTC. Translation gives CSANPEETQYF.